The clone carrying this T cell receptor beta chain was seen repeatedly, ten times or more. This CDR3 comprises 15 residues. CDR1 is PRHDT and CDR2 is FYEKMQ in the germline V gene (reference sequence). After removal of 4 bases from V and 5 bases from J, the junction contained 8 bases not matched to a gene. Construction of the TCR beta libraries employed iRepertoire HTBI primers in conjunction with Arm-PCR of CDR3 regions. TCRdb used MiXCR to reprocess the multiplex PCR reads, holding one entry per CDR3 protein. The table shows 500,000 to 700,000 distinct CDR3 sequences, with approximately 15% occurring only once. This specimen belongs to a study of regulatory T cells in long-lasting Graves disease. Time point: newly diagnosed GD, antithyroid drugs for less than 3 months. There was RNA extracted from PBMCs, and the TCR library was made from it. These records were also assigned to another study, of T cells in Graves' hyperthyroidism and ophthalmopathy.

The V gene is TRBV13, the J gene TRBJ1-1; 9 bases map to TRBD1. The sequence was collected from a woman aged 25-40 years with Graves disease. This sample comprised peripheral blood mononuclear cells (PBMCs), obtained at new diagnosis, from a patient treated with antithyroid drugs. CDR3 bases: TGTGCCAGCAGCTCTACAGGGGGCGTAGGGACTGAAGCTTTCTTT. Its protein is CASSSTGGVGTEAFF.